Presented here are 29 T cell receptor beta chains from one specimen sequenced in a study of T-cell memory formation after mild COVID-19. TCRdb re-derived calls from the 5' RACE reads in MiXCR, one entry per CDR3 protein. The profile shows around 180,000 distinct CDR3 sequences, 15% to 20% of them singletons. Sample: PBMCs or a T cell subset sorted from them (not recorded which). Receptors were obtained from an adult woman who had mild COVID-19 (a few samples of this study predate the infection). Cell type and time point are not known.

This clonotype was seen a few times. The chain carries TRBV3-1 and TRBJ2-7, with 12 positions matching TRBD2. From germline, CDR1 is LGHDT and CDR2 YNNKEL (reference sequence). The length of the CDR3 is 13 residues. J gave up 6 bases and V 7 bases, and 4 bases lay outside the gene matches. CDR3 coding DNA: TGTGCCAGCACCCTAGCGGGAGGGCGCGAGCAGTACTTC. Protein sequence: CASTLAGGREQYF.

A few counts support this clonotype. The V and J genes are TRBV6-1 and TRBJ2-3; no clear D. The ends were cut back, 1 base at V and 6 bases at J, with 11 bases in the middle. From germline, CDR1 is MNHNS and CDR2 SASEGT. CDR3 size: 14 residues. The CDR3 here is CASSEDWTRDTQYF. The CDR3 DNA is TGTGCCAGCAGTGAAGACTGGACGCGGGATACGCAGTATTTT.

Many counts were recorded for this clonotype. In nucleotides, the CDR3 is TGTGCCAGCAGCCCAAGAACAGTTCCCGGGGAGCTGTTTTTT. Protein sequence: CASSPRTVPGELFF. The J gene is TRBJ2-2, the V gene TRBV7-6; D is unclear. V lost 5 bases and J lost 6, with 13 bases in between. Germline CDR1 reads SGHVS; CDR2 reads FNYEAQ. The CDR3 loop spans 14 amino acids. The full variable domain, rest sourced from reference TRBV7-6 and TRBJ2-2, is GAGVSQSPRYKVTKRGQDVALRCDPISGHVSLYWYRQALGQGPEFLTYFNYEAQQDKSGLPNDRFSAERPEGSISTLTIQRTEQRDSAMYRCASSPRTVPGELFFGEGSRLTVL.

The chain combines TRBV9 with TRBJ2-5; 8 bases map to TRBD1. V gave up 3 bases and J gave up 5 bases; unmatched junction bases: 6. The CDR3 has 14 amino acids. Germline values: CDR1 SGDLS, CDR2 YYNGEE. CDR3 DNA sequence: TGTGCCAGCAGCGCCAGGACAGGGAGCGAGACCCAGTACTTC. This sequence encodes CASSARTGSETQYF.

This clonotype turned up a few times. V is TRBV7-3 and J is TRBJ2-7; D unresolved. V gave up 5 bases and J gave up 6 bases, with 14 bases separating them. The CDR3 is made up of 13 amino acids. Germline CDR1 SGHTA, CDR2 FQGTGA. DNA for the CDR3: TGTGCCAGCAGCCCGAACCCCGATTCCGAGCAGTACTTC. This encodes CASSPNPDSEQYF.

The CDR3 region is CSVSQNYEQYF. CDR3 nucleotide sequence: TGCAGCGTTAGTCAGAACTACGAGCAGTACTTC. The chain has TRBV29-1 and TRBJ2-7, with D unresolved. This CDR3 region has 11 residues. Trimming left V 5 bases short and J 3 bases short, with 8 bases between. Germline CDR1 is SQVTM and CDR2 is ANQGSEA.

The chain combines TRBV5-1 with TRBJ2-3, with TRBD1 matching over 8 bases. The CDR3 sequence is 15 residues long. CDR1 is SGHRS and CDR2 is YFSETQ in the germline V gene. V lost 4 bases, J lost 2 bases, and 6 bases stayed unmatched. The CDR3 region is CASSAGQGPTDTQYF. Here the CDR3 DNA reads TGCGCCAGCAGCGCTGGACAGGGACCCACAGATACGCAGTATTTT.

This clonotype was detected ten times or more. The CDR3 spells CASRQRGGSEQFF. As DNA, the CDR3 is TGTGCCAGCAGGCAGCGGGGGGGAAGTGAGCAGTTCTTC. V is TRBV7-9 and J is TRBJ2-1, with 10 bases matching TRBD2. The germline CDR1 and CDR2 sequences are SEHNR and FQNEAQ (reference sequence). The CDR3 sequence is 13 residues long. J lost 9 bases, V lost 6 bases, and 5 bases had no gene match.

V is TRBV18 and J is TRBJ1-1; 9 bases are shared with TRBD1. V lost 2 bases, J lost 0 bases, and 4 bases stayed unmatched. The CDR3 sequence is 16 residues long. CDR1 is KGHSH and CDR2 is LQKENI in the germline V gene. The CDR3 sequence: CASSPIGTGMNTEAFF. CDR3 sequence (DNA): TGTGCCAGCTCACCAATAGGGACAGGGATGAACACTGAAGCTTTCTTT.

This clonotype was observed a few times. The rearrangement links TRBV7-2 to TRBJ2-3; D ambiguous. Germline CDR1 is SGHTA and CDR2 is FQGNSA. This CDR3 has 13 residues. The V end lost 6 bases, the J end lost 0 bases, and 7 bases lay between the germline ends. The CDR3 DNA is TGTGCCAGCAGGGACGGCAGCACAGATACGCAGTATTTT. This sequence encodes CASRDGSTDTQYF. Full variable domain (missing parts from reference TRBV7-2 and TRBJ2-3): GAGVSQSPSNKVTEKGKDVELRCDPISGHTALYWYRQSLGQGLEFLIYFQGNSAPDKSGLPSDRFSAERTGGSVSTLTIQRTQQEDSAVYLCASRDGSTDTQYFGPGTRLTVL.

This clonotype came up many times. The chain uses TRBV5-1 and TRBJ2-1; tentatively, D is TRBD1 (5 bases). Germline loops: CDR1 SGHRS, CDR2 YFSETQ. The CDR3 has 18 amino acids. Deletions cut 0 bases from V and 0 bases from J, with 16 bases between. The CDR3 here is CASSLVVGLQSSYNEQFF. In nucleotides, the CDR3 is TGCGCCAGCAGCTTGGTTGTGGGGCTCCAAAGCTCCTACAATGAGCAGTTCTTC.

This clonotype showed up just a few times. The chain joins TRBV5-1 to TRBJ1-2; D possibly corresponds to TRBD1 (6 bases). This CDR3 region has 13 residues. In germline, CDR1 is SGHRS, CDR2 YFSETQ. The germline V and J ends were trimmed by 0 bases and 4 bases, with 7 bases remaining between them. Written as DNA, the CDR3 is TGCGCCAGCAGCTTGGCCAGGGGCTATGGCTACACCTTC. Amino acid sequence: CASSLARGYGYTF.

The chain is built from TRBV25-1 and TRBJ2-3; D ambiguous. The CDR3 is 12 amino acids. Trimming shortened V by 7 bases and J by 1 base, and 6 bases separated the two germline ends. The germline V gene has CDR1 MGHDK and CDR2 SYGVNS. CDR3 sequence: CASNYGTDTQYF. CDR3 coding DNA: TGTGCCAGCAACTATGGCACAGATACGCAGTATTTT.

The J gene is TRBJ2-3, the V gene TRBV29-1, with 10 bases aligning to TRBD2. J was trimmed by 4 bases and V by 6 bases; bases with no gene match: 13. CDR3 size: 16 residues. CDR1 SQVTM and CDR2 ANQGSEA come from the germline V gene. This chain's CDR3 is CSVGRGGAGGPDTQYF. As DNA, the CDR3 is TGCAGCGTGGGCAGGGGGGGAGCGGGAGGGCCAGATACGCAGTATTTT.

The gene calls are TRBV10-3 and TRBJ2-6; D remains ambiguous. Germline V gives CDR1 ENHRY, CDR2 SYGVKD. CDR3 length: 16 residues. V was shortened by 0 bases and J by 3 bases, with 9 bases between the two germline ends. CDR3 residues: CAISESAADGANVLTF. CDR3 sequence (DNA): TGTGCCATCAGTGAGTCGGCAGCCGATGGGGCCAACGTCCTGACTTTC.

The chain links TRBV11-1 to TRBJ2-1; D is undetermined. Trimming left V 5 bases short and J 6 bases short, with 11 bases between. Per germline, CDR1 SGHAT and CDR2 FQDESV (reference sequence). The CDR3 is 13 residues long. The CDR3 protein is CASSPYVTNEQFF. The CDR3 DNA reads TGTGCCAGCAGCCCCTATGTAACCAATGAGCAGTTCTTC.

This chain joins TRBV7-3 and TRBJ1-3; weak D call: TRBD1 (5 bases). The ends were cut back, 2 bases at V and 3 bases at J, with 11 bases in the middle. The CDR3 is 15 residues long. The germline V gene encodes CDR1 SGHTA and CDR2 FQGTGA. The CDR3 loop reads CASSLSGTNGNTIYF. The CDR3 coding sequence is TGTGCCAGCAGCTTATCCGGGACGAATGGAAACACCATATATTTT.

This clonotype turned up a few times. The CDR3 here is CASSLGSMSTDTQYF. The CDR3 nucleotides read TGTGCCAGCAGCTTGGGTAGCATGAGCACAGATACGCAGTATTTT. V and J are TRBV7-2 and TRBJ2-3, with D unresolved. Trimming pared 3 bases from V and 0 bases from J, leaving 10 bases between. The length of the CDR3 is 15 residues. Germline CDR1 is SGHTA and CDR2 is FQGNSA.

In its sample, this clonotype was seen many times. The rearrangement uses TRBV19 and TRBJ1-5; D may be TRBD1 (5 bases). Germline assignment: CDR1 LNHDA and CDR2 SQIVND (reference sequence). This CDR3 comprises 15 residues. V lost 4 bases and J 3 bases, leaving 13 bases between the germline ends. CDR3 DNA: TGTGCCAGTAGTAGCCTGGAAGGGGACAATCAGCCCCAGCATTTT. Protein sequence: CASSSLEGDNQPQHF.

This clonotype was detected a few times. The chain combines TRBV6-5 with TRBJ1-2; 7 bases fit TRBD1. Germline V gives CDR1 MNHEY, CDR2 SVGAGI. Trimming at V came to 6 bases and at J to 3 bases, leaving 7 bases not matched to a gene. The CDR3 is 14 residues long. The CDR3 spells CASSRNRGDYGYTF. CDR3 DNA sequence: TGTGCCAGCAGCCGGAACAGGGGAGACTATGGCTACACCTTC.

The rearrangement joins TRBV19 to TRBJ1-5; TRBD1 might be the D (6 bases). The V end lost 6 bases, the J end lost 6 bases, and 21 bases lay between the germline ends. CDR1 and CDR2 from the germline V gene are LNHDA and SQIVND (reference sequence). The CDR3 totals 16 residues. The CDR3 region has the DNA TGTGCCAGTAGAACCCTGATGAGGGGGAGAACTCAGCCCCAGCATTTT. This gives the protein CASRTLMRGRTQPQHF. The full variable domain, with the rest looked up from reference TRBV19 and TRBJ1-5, is DGGITQSPKYLFRKEGQNVTLSCEQNLNHDAMYWYRQDPGQGLRLIYYSQIVNDFQKGDIAEGYSVSREKKESFPLTVTSAQKNPTAFYLCASRTLMRGRTQPQHFGDGTRLSIL.

A few counts support this clonotype. The gene calls are TRBV27 and TRBJ2-1, with 9 bases aligning to TRBD2. This CDR3 spans 20 amino acids. CDR1 is MNHEY and CDR2 is SMNVEV in the germline V gene (reference sequence). Trimming took 1 base from V and 0 from J; bases not matched to a gene: 13. CDR3 nucleotides: TGTGCCAGCAGTTTATGGGCGGGACTAGCCCAGAGAAGCTCCTACAATGAGCAGTTCTTC. This translates into CASSLWAGLAQRSSYNEQFF.

This clonotype was counted a few times. V and J are TRBV27 and TRBJ1-2; no clear D gene. The V gene's germline CDR1 is MNHEY and CDR2 SMNVEV (reference sequence). The ends were cut back, 6 bases at V and 8 bases at J, with 10 bases in the middle. CDR3 size: 11 residues. CDR3 amino acids: CASSSSSGYTF. Written as DNA, the CDR3 is TGTGCCAGCAGCTCCAGTTCGGGCTACACCTTC.

The V gene is TRBV12-3 or TRBV12-4, the J gene TRBJ2-7, with D possibly matching TRBD2 (5 bases). V lost 6 bases and J lost 4, with 10 bases in between. The CDR3 totals 12 residues. The CDR3 DNA reads as TGTGCCAGCAGCCCAGAGGGTTACGAGCAGTACTTC. Translated: CASSPEGYEQYF.

There are a few counts of this clonotype. The V and J genes are TRBV6-5 and TRBJ2-1; no reliable D call. Germline CDR1 and CDR2: MNHEY and SVGAGI. The CDR3 sequence is 12 residues long. Trimming took 5 bases from V and 7 from J, leaving 9 bases between them. For the CDR3, the DNA is TGTGCCAGCAGTCGCAACCCTAATGAGCAGTTCTTC. Encoded protein: CASSRNPNEQFF.

This chain uses TRBV7-3 with TRBJ2-1, with TRBD2 identical over 11 bases. Germline trimming cut 2 bases from V and 8 bases from J; bases unmatched to any gene: 5. The CDR3 is made up of 15 amino acids. Looked up from germline, CDR1 is SGHTA and CDR2 is FQGTGA. CDR3: CASSLALAGGHEQFF. The CDR3 DNA sequence: TGTGCCAGCAGCTTAGCGCTAGCGGGGGGACATGAGCAGTTCTTC.

In its sample, this clonotype was seen many times. The rearrangement joins TRBV11-2 to TRBJ2-7; D may correspond to TRBD1 or TRBD2 (7 bases each). CDR1 and CDR2 from the germline V gene are SGHAT and FQNNGV. Deletions cut 4 bases from V and 1 base from J, with 14 bases between. The CDR3 runs 15 residues. The CDR3 region is CASSSAGQPSYEQYF. For the CDR3, the DNA is TGTGCCAGCAGCTCAGCGGGACAGCCTTCCTACGAGCAGTACTTC.

The V gene is TRBV5-1, the J gene TRBJ2-7; D is undetermined. Per germline, CDR1 SGHRS and CDR2 YFSETQ. Trimming removed 2 bases at V and 3 bases at J, with 9 bases between. This CDR3 contains 13 residues. CDR3 bases: TGCGCCAGCAGCTTCGGGTCCAACTACGAGCAGTACTTC. Amino acid sequence: CASSFGSNYEQYF.

The chain uses TRBV7-9 and TRBJ2-7, with D unclear. CDR1 and CDR2 (germline): SEHNR, FQNEAQ (reference sequence). V was shortened by 7 bases and J by 2 bases, with 9 bases between the two germline ends. This CDR3 contains 12 residues. The CDR3 nucleotides are TGTGCCAGCACCCGGACCCCCTACGAGCAGTACTTC. Translation: CASTRTPYEQYF.